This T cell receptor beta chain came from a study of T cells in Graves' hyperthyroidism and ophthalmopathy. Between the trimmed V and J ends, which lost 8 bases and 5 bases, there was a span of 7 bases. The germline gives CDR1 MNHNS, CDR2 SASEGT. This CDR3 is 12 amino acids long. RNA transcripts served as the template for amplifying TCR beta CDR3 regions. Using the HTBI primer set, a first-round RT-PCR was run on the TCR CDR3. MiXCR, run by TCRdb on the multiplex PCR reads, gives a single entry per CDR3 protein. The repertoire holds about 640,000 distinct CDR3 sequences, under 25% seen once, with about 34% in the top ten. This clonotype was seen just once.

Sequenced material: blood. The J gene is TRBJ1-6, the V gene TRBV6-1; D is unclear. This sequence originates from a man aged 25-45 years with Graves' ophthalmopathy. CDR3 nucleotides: TGTGCCAGCGGGAGAAATAATTCACCCCTCCACTTT. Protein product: CASGRNNSPLHF.